This T cell receptor beta chain came from a study of shared clonotypes between healthy human individuals. In this sample, this clone turned up once. Its antigen is undetermined. Study observations and caveats: Shared clonotypes: 4.5% to 5% naive CD4, roughly 4% naive CD8, about 2.4% memory CD4, approximately 0.4% memory CD8. Generation probabilities were higher for clonotypes shared across all four sorted-subset donors than for unshared ones.

Assay used: immunoSEQ multiplex PCR; TCRdb lists only in-frame clones, some missing. Of approximately 2.3 million clones in the sample, 93% were seen once. The CDR3 loop spans 17 amino acids. V lost 7 bases, J lost 0 bases, and 12 bases stayed unmatched. Germline V gene sequence: CDR1 SGHTA, CDR2 FQGNSA. Sequencing was carried out using naive CD4+ T cells from PBMCs. As for subset: CD45RA+ positively selected. The source of this sequence is a man between 18 and 29 years old in good health. Some clones in this sample may be carry-over from other donors' samples. The chain has TRBV7-2 and TRBJ2-4; 7 nucleotides match TRBD2. Here the CDR3 DNA reads TGTGCCAGCACCCCTGGGAAGGGAGGGCTAGCCAAAAACATTCAGTACTTC. It yields the protein CASTPGKGGLAKNIQYF.